A single sample is the source of the 14 T cell receptor beta chains below, sequenced in a study of long-term antiretroviral therapy in people with HIV. The immunoSEQ assay was v3.0, run at survey level. Some clones are missing from TCRdb's copy, which holds only in-frame ones; the method was immunoSEQ multiplex PCR. This sample carries 30,000 to 40,000 clones, roughly 94% of them seen once, and the ten largest clones take about 3.7%. Specimen: unsorted PBMCs, collected about 5.1 years after starting antiretroviral therapy. The source is a woman in her forties or fifties with HIV.

On this clone: Mismatch with germline at one junction end may stem from a read error. The V gene is TRBV7-9, the J gene TRBJ1-2; a weak D match, TRBD1 (6 bases). The CDR3 covers 13 residues. The germline V gene encodes CDR1 SEHNR and CDR2 FQNEAQ (reference sequence). The CDR3 nucleotides are TGTGCCAGCAGTCTCCCGGGACAAAGGGACTACTTCTTC. As protein: CASSLPGQRDYFF.

Only one count was recorded for this clone. The V call is TRBV30, the J call TRBJ1-2; unclear D gene. Germline-derived CDR1 and CDR2 are GTSNPN and SVGIG (reference sequence). CDR3 length: 15 residues. With 3 bases removed from V and 7 bases from J, the gap between germline ends came to 21 bases. The CDR3 loop reads CAWRKTPGASRGYTF. The CDR3 bases are TGTGCCTGGAGAAAGACACCGGGAGCGAGCCGTGGCTACACCTTC.

The sample holds one count of this clone. The CDR3 spells CASSLLAGHQETQYF. The CDR3 DNA follows: TGTGCCAGCAGCTTACTAGCGGGCCACCAAGAGACCCAGTACTTC. This chain links TRBV7-3 with TRBJ2-5, with 8 bases identical to TRBD2. The CDR3 runs 15 residues. The germline gives CDR1 SGHTA, CDR2 FQGTGA. V gave up 2 bases and J gave up 0 bases; unmatched junction bases: 2.

The CDR3 sequence: CASSPGTGWTDTQYF. The CDR3 coding sequence is TGTGCCAGTAGTCCCGGGACAGGGTGGACAGATACGCAGTATTTT. The chain has TRBV19 and TRBJ2-3; 9 nucleotides agree with TRBD1. This CDR3 contains 15 residues. The J segment lost 3 bases and the V segment lost 5 bases, leaving 6 bases of the junction unmatched. CDR1 is LNHDA and CDR2 is SQIVND in the germline V gene (reference sequence).

The sample holds one count of this clone. The chain carries TRBV7-6 and TRBJ1-5, with 7 nucleotides matching TRBD1. This CDR3 is 15 amino acids long. CDR1 and CDR2 from the germline V gene are SGHVS and FNYEAQ. V shed 4 bases and J 4 bases; nucleotides not matched to a gene: 7. The CDR3 region is CASSSGTALNQPQHF. The CDR3 coding sequence is TGTGCCAGCAGCTCCGGGACAGCACTGAATCAGCCCCAGCATTTT.

The chain combines TRBV6-5 with TRBJ1-2, with D hard to call. This CDR3 region has 14 residues. From germline, CDR1 is MNHEY and CDR2 SVGAGI. Trimming took 3 bases from V and 7 from J, leaving 15 bases between them. The CDR3 DNA reads TGTGCCAGCAGTTATGGGAGCCCGGAGGGTGGCTACACCTTC. It is translated as CASSYGSPEGGYTF.

The chain is built from TRBV29-1 and TRBJ2-6; D is unresolved. The CDR3 length is 13 residues. Germline loops: CDR1 SQVTM, CDR2 ANQGSEA. The V end lost 7 bases, the J end lost 0 bases, and 7 bases lay between the germline ends. In DNA form, the CDR3 reads TGCAGCGCTACCAGCTCTGGGGCCAACGTCCTGACTTTC. Its protein is CSATSSGANVLTF.

The J gene is TRBJ2-2, the V gene TRBV7-3; TRBD2 matches at 8 bases. Germline V gene lookup returns CDR1 SGHTA and CDR2 FQGTGA. The CDR3 contains 18 residues. The V gene end was trimmed by 5 bases and the J gene end by 2 bases; junction bases not matched to a gene: 13. In DNA form, the CDR3 reads TGTGCCAGCAGCCGCACGACCGGGCTAGCGGGTAACACCGGGGAGCTGTTTTTT. It is translated as CASSRTTGLAGNTGELFF.

V gene TRBV28 combines with J gene TRBJ1-5; D gene unclear. This CDR3 is built from 13 residues. Germline V gene data show CDR1 as MDHEN and CDR2 as SYDVKM. V lost 1 base to trimming and J lost 1 base, with 2 bases between them. The chain's CDR3 is CASSLSSNQPQHF. As DNA, the CDR3 is TGTGCCAGCAGTTTATCCAGCAATCAGCCCCAGCATTTT.

The V and J genes are TRBV28 and TRBJ2-7; 8 positions agree with TRBD1. The CDR3 consists of 14 residues. CDR1 is MDHEN and CDR2 is SYDVKM in the germline V gene. Trimming cost V 3 bases and J 0 bases; bases outside gene matches: 1. The CDR3 nucleotides read TGTGCCAGCAGTTTGGGACAGGCCTCCTACGAGCAGTACTTC. This gives the protein CASSLGQASYEQYF.

The chain recombines TRBV5-1 with TRBJ1-3; the D is unclear. The length of the CDR3 is 16 residues. Trimming took off 0 bases at V and 0 bases at J, with 10 bases between the two ends. CDR1 and CDR2 from the germline V gene are SGHRS and YFSETQ. CDR3 residues: CASSLELTDSGNTIYF. CDR3 in DNA: TGCGCCAGCAGCTTGGAGCTCACGGACTCTGGAAACACCATATATTTT.

The rearrangement links TRBV30 to TRBJ1-2; D remains ambiguous. CDR1 is GTSNPN and CDR2 is SVGIG in the germline V gene (reference sequence). The V and J ends lost 3 bases and 4 bases respectively, with 6 bases between them. The CDR3 consists of 11 residues. The CDR3, as DNA: TGTGCCTGGAGGTTCACCTATGGCTACACCTTC. Translating gives CAWRFTYGYTF.

The gene calls are TRBV7-6 and TRBJ1-2; 9 positions agree with TRBD1. The CDR3 totals 14 residues. Trimming at V came to 2 bases and at J to 8 bases, leaving 6 bases not matched to a gene. Germline V gene sequence: CDR1 SGHVS, CDR2 FNYEAQ. The CDR3 DNA follows: TGTGCCAGCAGCTTACAACAGGGGGCGGGCGGCTACACCTTC. Amino acids: CASSLQQGAGGYTF. Combining the CDR3 with reference TRBV7-6 and TRBJ1-2 gives the whole variable domain GAGVSQSPRYKVTKRGQDVALRCDPISGHVSLYWYRQALGQGPEFLTYFNYEAQQDKSGLPNDRFSAERPEGSISTLTIQRTEQRDSAMYRCASSLQQGAGGYTFGSGTRLTVV.

J is TRBJ1-2 and V is TRBV30, with D tentatively TRBD1 (5 bases). This CDR3 spans 14 amino acids. V was shortened by 1 base and J by 3 bases, with 12 bases between the two germline ends. CDR1 is GTSNPN and CDR2 is SVGIG in the germline V gene (reference sequence). The CDR3 loop is CAWSEGGGYYGYTF. In DNA, the CDR3 is TGTGCCTGGAGTGAGGGTGGGGGTTACTATGGCTACACCTTC.